The 32 T cell receptor beta chains below come from one sample, sequenced in a study of Ad26.COV2.S vaccination and SARS-CoV-2 variants. The treatment is: around 19 received Ad26.COV2.S at low or high dose, single or two shots; a few received placebo; per-sample allocation not given. On day 63 after the first injection, vaccine and placebo recipients gave samples. Method: immunoSEQ multiplex PCR; TCRdb's copy keeps in-frame clones and lacks some. The sample shows 350,000 to 500,000 clones, about nine tenths of them seen only once. The sequencing here drew on peripheral blood, taken in a trial of Ad26.COV2.S vaccine versus placebo. Receptors were obtained from a person aged 18-60 years who received the Ad26.COV2.S COVID-19 vaccine or a placebo.

The chain uses TRBV7-2 and TRBJ1-2; D remains unclear. CDR1 is SGHTA, CDR2 FQGNSA, per germline. The CDR3 loop spans 15 amino acids. V lost 4 bases and J 0 bases, leaving 12 bases between the germline ends. CDR3 region: CASSSAGGANYGYTF. The CDR3 DNA sequence: TGTGCCAGCAGCTCCGCAGGAGGAGCTAACTATGGCTACACCTTC.

The rearrangement joins TRBV30 to TRBJ2-2; D unresolved. Germline CDR1 is GTSNPN and CDR2 is SVGIG (reference sequence). Deletions cut 4 bases from V and 1 base from J, with 13 bases between. The CDR3 consists of 15 residues. CDR3 region: CAWTLRHENTGELFF. The CDR3 DNA reads TGTGCCTGGACCCTTAGACACGAGAACACCGGGGAGCTGTTTTTT.

This chain joins TRBV7-9 and TRBJ2-7; D gene ambiguous. Trimming cost V 4 bases and J 2 bases, with 6 bases left between them. Germline V gives CDR1 SEHNR, CDR2 FQNEAQ (reference sequence). This CDR3 is built from 12 residues. The CDR3 protein is CASSSRTYEQYF. The DNA of the CDR3 is TGTGCCAGCAGCTCCAGGACCTACGAGCAGTACTTC.

The rearrangement links TRBV6-4 to TRBJ2-5; weak D call: TRBD1 (6 bases). The V end was cut by 4 bases, the J end by 4 bases, with 7 bases between. The length of the CDR3 is 12 residues. Germline loops: CDR1 MRHNA, CDR2 SNTAGT. CDR3 loop: CASSARGETQYF. In DNA form, the CDR3 reads TGTGCCAGCAGTGCCAGGGGAGAGACCCAGTACTTC.

The chain uses TRBV19 and TRBJ2-7; the D is unclear. The length of the CDR3 is 13 residues. V lost 5 bases, J lost 6 bases, and 14 bases lay in between. CDR1 and CDR2 from the germline V gene are LNHDA and SQIVND (reference sequence). CDR3 in DNA: TGTGCCAGTAGTGGGTCTAATCGGGTCGAGCAGTACTTC. Protein sequence: CASSGSNRVEQYF.

V gene TRBV18 combines with J gene TRBJ2-2, with a tentative D call TRBD1 (5 bases). The CDR3 contains 14 residues. CDR1 is KGHSH, CDR2 LQKENI, per germline. Trimming removed 5 bases from V and 6 bases from J, with 13 bases in between. DNA for the CDR3: TGTGCCAGCTCAGGCCGACAGATCCCCGGGGAGCTGTTTTTT. This sequence encodes CASSGRQIPGELFF.

V and J are TRBV11-3 and TRBJ2-2, with D possibly being TRBD1 (6 bases). The V and J ends lost 5 bases and 6 bases respectively, with 16 bases between them. Germline V lookup: CDR1 SGHNT, CDR2 YENEEA. This CDR3 is 15 amino acids long. CDR3 amino acids: CASSGRDNSPGELFF. The CDR3 DNA reads as TGTGCCAGCAGCGGCAGGGACAATTCTCCCGGGGAGCTGTTTTTT.

Regarding this clone: The same CDR3 can be traced to other DNA sequences in this sample. The chain couples TRBV28 to TRBJ1-5, with 7 bases lining up with TRBD1. Trimming took 6 bases from V and 1 from J; bases not matched to a gene: 3. CDR3 length: 14 residues. The germline V gene has CDR1 MDHEN and CDR2 SYDVKM. The CDR3 is CASSSGGSNQPQHF. DNA for the CDR3: TGTGCCAGCAGCTCAGGGGGGAGCAATCAGCCCCAGCATTTT.

V usage is TRBV11-3 and J usage is TRBJ2-5, with 16 bases fitting TRBD2. This CDR3 is built from 17 residues. The junction had 14 bases not matched to a gene; V was cut back by 11 bases and J by 5 bases. CDR1 is SGHNT and CDR2 is YENEEA in the germline V gene. Here the CDR3 reads CAGDSGLAGGPGETQYF. In nucleotides, the CDR3 is TGTGCCGGGGACTCGGGACTAGCGGGAGGGCCAGGTGAGACCCAGTACTTC.

The genes are TRBV19 and TRBJ2-7, with TRBD1 identical over 11 bases. Germline V gene sequence: CDR1 LNHDA, CDR2 SQIVND (reference sequence). V lost 3 bases and J lost 6; bases outside the gene matches: 10. This CDR3 comprises 16 residues. CDR3 nucleotides: TGTGCCAGTAGTATCGCCGGACAGGGGGCTATTAGCGAGCAGTACTTC. Amino acids: CASSIAGQGAISEQYF.

The rearrangement uses TRBV19 and TRBJ2-2, with TRBD2 as a possible D gene (5 bases). Trimming left V 5 bases short and J 1 base short, with 17 bases between. Looked up from germline, CDR1 is LNHDA and CDR2 is SQIVND (reference sequence). This CDR3 is 17 amino acids long. DNA for the CDR3: TGTGCCAGTAGTTGGGTGTCCGGGAATTGGAACACCGGGGAGCTGTTTTTT. This encodes CASSWVSGNWNTGELFF.

This clone is a singleton in its sample. The chain has TRBV28 and TRBJ2-7, with TRBD2 matching 8 bases. Germline V gives CDR1 MDHEN, CDR2 SYDVKM. The CDR3 has 12 amino acids. The CDR3 reads CCRREATYEQYF. The DNA of the CDR3 is TGTTGTAGGCGGGAGGCCACCTACGAGCAGTACTTC. Drawing the rest from reference TRBV28 and TRBJ2-7, the complete variable domain is DVKVTQSSRYLVKRTGEKVFLECVQDMDHENMFWYRQDPGLGLRLIYFSYDVKMKEKGDIPEGYSVSREKKERFSLILESASTNQTSMYLCCRREATYEQYFGPGTRLTVT.

This clone was seen once. This sample includes further DNA sequences coding for the same CDR3. This chain connects TRBV14 to TRBJ2-3; D unresolved. The CDR3 is made up of 11 amino acids. Germline CDR1 reads SGHDN; CDR2 reads FVKESK. Trimming shortened V by 3 bases and J by 5 bases, and 3 bases separated the two germline ends. As DNA, the CDR3 is TGTGCCAGCAGCCAGCTAGATACGCAGTATTTT. Translating it yields CASSQLDTQYF.

In this sample, this clone turned up a few times. The chain is built from TRBV11-2 and TRBJ2-7; D not resolved. Trimming removed 0 bases at V and 2 bases at J, with 5 bases between. Germline lookup yields CDR1 SGHAT and CDR2 FQNNGV. The CDR3 is made up of 13 amino acids. The CDR3: CASSLDLPYEQYF. The CDR3 DNA follows: TGTGCCAGCAGCTTAGATCTTCCCTACGAGCAGTACTTC.

This chain joins TRBV5-6 and TRBJ2-1; 12 bases align to TRBD2. Trimming cost V 4 bases and J 5 bases; bases outside gene matches: 10. In germline, CDR1 is SGHDT, CDR2 YYEEEE. This CDR3 comprises 17 residues. The CDR3 protein is CASSPRLAGGPDNEQFF. In DNA, the CDR3 is TGTGCCAGCAGCCCCCGGCTAGCGGGAGGGCCAGACAATGAGCAGTTCTTC.

V and J are TRBV5-1 and TRBJ2-2; the D is unclear. CDR3 size: 15 residues. The germline V gene has CDR1 SGHRS and CDR2 YFSETQ. Trimming took 0 bases from V and 0 from J, leaving 6 bases between them. As DNA, the CDR3 is TGCGCCAGCAGCTTGGCGGCTTCGAACACCGGGGAGCTGTTTTTT. Translated: CASSLAASNTGELFF. The whole variable domain, filled in from reference TRBV5-1 and TRBJ2-2, reads KAGVTQTPRYLIKTRGQQVTLSCSPISGHRSVSWYQQTPGQGLQFLFEYFSETQRNKGNFPGRFSGRQFSNSRSEMNVSTLELGDSALYLCASSLAASNTGELFFGEGSRLTVL.

The chain joins TRBV5-1 to TRBJ1-1; D uncertain. Germline V gene lookup returns CDR1 SGHRS and CDR2 YFSETQ. V lost 1 base to trimming and J lost 1 base, with 14 bases between them. The length of the CDR3 is 16 residues. The CDR3, as DNA: TGCGCCAGCAGCTTGTTCTACCCGGAGCAGAACACTGAAGCTTTCTTT. This encodes CASSLFYPEQNTEAFF.

This CDR3 is CASSLGQGRSVRTQYF. CDR3 bases: TGCGCCAGCAGCTTGGGGCAGGGCCGTTCGGTTAGGACCCAGTACTTC. The chain couples TRBV5-1 to TRBJ2-5, with TRBD1 as a possible D gene (5 bases). Trimming took 0 bases from V and 7 from J, leaving 19 bases between them. Germline lookup yields CDR1 SGHRS and CDR2 YFSETQ. This CDR3 contains 16 residues. The whole variable domain, filled in from reference TRBV5-1 and TRBJ2-5, reads KAGVTQTPRYLIKTRGQQVTLSCSPISGHRSVSWYQQTPGQGLQFLFEYFSETQRNKGNFPGRFSGRQFSNSRSEMNVSTLELGDSALYLCASSLGQGRSVRTQYFGPGTRLLVL.

V gene TRBV27 combines with J gene TRBJ2-1, with 8 bases fitting TRBD2. Germline values: CDR1 MNHEY, CDR2 SMNVEV (reference sequence). The CDR3 runs to 16 residues. The J segment lost 7 bases and the V segment lost 5 bases, leaving 13 bases of the junction unmatched. The CDR3 DNA reads TGTGCCAGCAGTACATATTCCGGGACTAGTCGGAATGAGCAGTTCTTC. It translates to CASSTYSGTSRNEQFF.

V usage is TRBV5-8 and J usage is TRBJ1-2; D remains unclear. The V end lost 0 bases, the J end lost 5 bases, and 5 bases lay between the germline ends. The CDR3 has 12 residues. Germline assignment: CDR1 SGHTS and CDR2 YDEGEE. CDR3 amino acids: CASSLERYGYTF. The CDR3 DNA sequence: TGTGCCAGCAGCTTGGAACGGTATGGCTACACCTTC.

The gene calls are TRBV28 and TRBJ1-2; D gene unclear. The germline V and J ends were trimmed by 3 bases and 5 bases, with 16 bases remaining between them. Germline-derived CDR1 and CDR2 are MDHEN and SYDVKM. The CDR3 has 15 residues. As DNA, the CDR3 is TGTGCCAGCAGTTTTGTTCAAGGCTTTCGATATGGCTACACCTTC. Translation gives CASSFVQGFRYGYTF.

The chain carries TRBV11-2 and TRBJ1-6; the D gene is possibly TRBD1 (6 bases). V gave up 2 bases and J gave up 7 bases, with 9 bases separating them. The CDR3 contains 14 residues. CDR1 is SGHAT and CDR2 is FQNNGV in the germline V gene. The CDR3 sequence: CASSLRGANSPLHF. In DNA form, the CDR3 reads TGTGCCAGCAGCTTACGGGGGGCGAATTCACCCCTCCACTTT.

The chain carries TRBV5-1 and TRBJ1-4; maybe TRBD1 (5 bases). Germline CDR1 is SGHRS and CDR2 is YFSETQ. This CDR3 contains 15 residues. V lost 2 bases, J lost 8 bases, and 16 bases lay in between. The CDR3 DNA is TGCGCCAGCAGCTTAGGGACCTCCACTGGCGAAAAACTGTTTTTT. Residues: CASSLGTSTGEKLFF.

V is TRBV2 and J is TRBJ1-4, with TRBD1 matching 9 bases. The CDR3 runs 16 residues. The ends lost 5 bases at V and 7 bases at J; junction bases unmatched: 11. Germline assignment: CDR1 SNHLY and CDR2 FYNNEI. The CDR3 DNA follows: TGTGCCAGCAGTCTAGAGCTACAGGGGGCTAGTGAAAAACTGTTTTTT. Its translation is CASSLELQGASEKLFF.

DNA for the CDR3: TGCAGCGCTCGGGGACTAGCTAGCCACGAGCAGTACTTC. This sequence encodes CSARGLASHEQYF. The V gene is TRBV29-1, the J gene TRBJ2-7; 9 bases match TRBD2. The CDR3 totals 13 residues. The V segment lost 7 bases and the J segment 5 bases; nucleotides outside the gene matches: 9. Germline CDR1 reads SQVTM; CDR2 reads ANQGSEA.

This sequence joins TRBV19 and TRBJ1-1; D might be TRBD1 (6 bases). The CDR3 is 14 amino acids. The germline gives CDR1 LNHDA, CDR2 SQIVND (reference sequence). V shed 3 bases and J shed 5 bases, with 13 bases lying between them. This CDR3 is CASSMRGRETEAFF. The CDR3 nucleotides read TGTGCCAGTAGTATGCGGGGGCGGGAGACTGAAGCTTTCTTT.

The chain joins TRBV5-6 to TRBJ2-7; D possibly corresponds to TRBD2 (5 bases). Germline V gives CDR1 SGHDT, CDR2 YYEEEE. This CDR3 has 17 residues. The V gene lost 4 bases and the J gene lost 2 bases, with 22 bases spanning the gap. CDR3 protein: CASSGKREYLTTYEQYF. CDR3 in DNA: TGTGCCAGCAGCGGAAAGAGGGAGTACCTAACTACCTACGAGCAGTACTTC.

The chain combines TRBV27 with TRBJ1-1; TRBD1 matches at 7 bases. Germline CDR1 MNHEY, CDR2 SMNVEV (reference sequence). The CDR3 extends over 15 amino acids. The trim removed 0 bases at V and 0 bases at J, leaving 1 base unmatched. The CDR3 loop reads CASSLSTGMNTEAFF. In DNA form, the CDR3 reads TGTGCCAGCAGTTTATCGACAGGGATGAACACTGAAGCTTTCTTT.

The chain has TRBV5-6 and TRBJ1-1, with D maybe TRBD1 (6 bases). This CDR3 spans 16 amino acids. Germline V lookup: CDR1 SGHDT, CDR2 YYEEEE. Trimming removed 4 bases at V and 5 bases at J, with 21 bases between. CDR3 residues: CASSPLGGEGRTEAFF. The CDR3 DNA reads as TGTGCCAGCAGCCCCCTAGGGGGGGAAGGTAGGACTGAAGCTTTCTTT.

This rearrangement joins TRBV5-1 to TRBJ2-1, with 11 bases aligning to TRBD2. The germline CDR1 and CDR2 sequences are SGHRS and YFSETQ. The V and J ends lost 4 bases and 1 base, in that order; junction bases with no gene match: 7. The CDR3 sequence is 17 residues long. The CDR3 region is CASSAGTSGRSYNEQFF. CDR3 nucleotides: TGCGCCAGCAGCGCCGGGACTAGCGGCAGGTCCTACAATGAGCAGTTCTTC.

The chain couples TRBV14 to TRBJ2-1; 7 bases match TRBD2. With 2 bases clipped from V and 0 bases from J, the junction kept 7 bases outside the gene matches. The CDR3 is 17 amino acids. Germline CDR1 is SGHDN and CDR2 is FVKESK. CDR3 loop: CASSQIRAGRSYNEQFF. CDR3 DNA: TGTGCCAGCAGCCAAATTAGAGCGGGGCGCTCCTACAATGAGCAGTTCTTC.

This sequence joins TRBV5-1 and TRBJ2-3; unclear D gene. The V gene's germline CDR1 is SGHRS and CDR2 YFSETQ. V lost 2 bases and J 2 bases, leaving 9 bases between the germline ends. There are 14 residues in the CDR3. CDR3: CASSFKQVTDTQYF. CDR3 DNA sequence: TGCGCCAGCAGCTTTAAACAAGTCACAGATACGCAGTATTTT.